One and the same sample provided the 8 T cell receptor beta chains below, sequenced in a study of T-cell memory formation after mild COVID-19. TCRdb reanalysed the 5' RACE reads using MiXCR and keeps one entry per CDR3 protein. The sample contains about 620,000 distinct CDR3 sequences, roughly 18% of which appear only once. The sequenced sample consisted of PBMCs or a T cell subset sorted from them (not recorded which). These receptors were collected from an adult woman who had mild COVID-19 (a few samples of this study predate the infection). Cell type and time point are not known.

This chain joins TRBV3-1 and TRBJ1-2; TRBD1 is a possible D gene (5 bases). The CDR3 contains 13 residues. Germline V gene sequence: CDR1 LGHDT, CDR2 YNNKEL (reference sequence). Trimming removed 0 bases from V and 8 bases from J, with 10 bases in between. The CDR3 DNA is TGTGCCAGCAGCCAAGAATCAGGGAAAGGCTACACCTTC. Residues: CASSQESGKGYTF.

The chain links TRBV6-2 or TRBV6-3 to TRBJ2-4, with D uncertain. This CDR3 is built from 15 residues. Per germline, CDR1 MNHEY and CDR2 SVGEGT. V shed 0 bases and J shed 2 bases, with 8 bases lying between them. CDR3 loop: CASSYSTGPKNIQYF. In DNA form, the CDR3 reads TGTGCCAGCAGTTACTCAACGGGTCCCAAAAACATTCAGTACTTC.

The genes are TRBV2 and TRBJ2-2; D is ambiguous. V lost 2 bases and J lost 1, with 8 bases in between. The CDR3 totals 15 residues. Germline CDR1 and CDR2: SNHLY and FYNNEI. CDR3 residues: CASSEQAMNTGELFF. CDR3 coding DNA: TGTGCCAGCAGTGAACAGGCAATGAACACCGGGGAGCTGTTTTTT.

This clonotype appeared a few times. The chain links TRBV5-6 to TRBJ1-1; TRBD1 is a possible D gene (5 bases). The CDR3 runs 15 residues. Trimming removed 4 bases from V and 2 bases from J, with 15 bases in between. Germline CDR1 and CDR2: SGHDT and YYEEEE. CDR3 sequence (DNA): TGTGCCAGCAGCCCGCAGGGATTGTTAAACACTGAAGCTTTCTTT. Translated: CASSPQGLLNTEAFF.

This chain links TRBV6-6 with TRBJ2-3, with TRBD1 identical over 10 bases. Trimming removed 7 bases from V and 3 bases from J; junction bases left unmatched: 4. Germline CDR1 is MNHNY and CDR2 is SVGAGI (reference sequence). The CDR3 totals 14 residues. CDR3 in DNA: TGTGCCAGCACCCGGGACAGGGGAACAGATACGCAGTATTTT. Amino acid sequence: CASTRDRGTDTQYF.

This chain links TRBV4-1 with TRBJ2-7, with D tentatively TRBD2 (6 bases). This CDR3 contains 14 residues. Deletions cut 3 bases from V and 4 bases from J, with 13 bases between. Germline V gives CDR1 MGHRA, CDR2 YSYEKL. This chain's CDR3 is CASSQGLRPYEQYF. DNA of the CDR3: TGCGCCAGCAGCCAGGGACTCCGGCCTTACGAGCAGTACTTC.

The V call is TRBV19, the J call TRBJ1-1, with D perhaps TRBD1 (6 bases). The CDR3 runs to 12 residues. Germline-derived CDR1 and CDR2 are LNHDA and SQIVND (reference sequence). V was cut by 6 bases and J by 4 bases, with 9 bases left in between. CDR3 region: CASSQGITEAFF. The CDR3 DNA sequence: TGTGCCAGTAGCCAGGGGATCACTGAAGCTTTCTTT. Together with reference TRBV19 and TRBJ1-1, the CDR3 gives the full variable domain: DGGITQSPKYLFRKEGQNVTLSCEQNLNHDAMYWYRQDPGQGLRLIYYSQIVNDFQKGDIAEGYSVSREKKESFPLTVTSAQKNPTAFYLCASSQGITEAFFGQGTRLTVV.

This clonotype has only a few counts. J is TRBJ2-7 and V is TRBV6-2 or TRBV6-3; TRBD1 might be the D (6 bases). Per germline, CDR1 MNHEY and CDR2 SVGEGT. The CDR3 length is 14 residues. Trimming stripped 2 bases from V and 4 bases from J, with 12 bases between. CDR3 loop: CASSYGGSTYEQYF. CDR3 bases: TGTGCCAGCAGTTACGGGGGCTCTACGTACGAGCAGTACTTC.